This T cell receptor (beta chain) was recovered during a study of blood T cells in healthy people across ages. The study's findings and limits: Leaving the PBMCs unsorted stopped any conclusive comparison of naive versus antigen-experienced cells.

The use of a sample-barcoded 5' primer and a J-beta primer mix characterized a second PCR of roughly 7 to 11 cycles. Each of the cDNA molecules was tagged by a template-switch adaptor with 12 random nucleotides. TCRdb called the 5' RACE reads again in MiXCR, with one record for every CDR3 protein. Of around 1,500,000 distinct CDR3 sequences in the sample, 40% to 50% were seen once. In germline, CDR1 is MNHNY, CDR2 SVGAGI (reference sequence). The CDR3 is 17 amino acids. A word on this clonotype: Its specificity is not known. Mismatch with germline at one junction end may stem from a read error.

The V call is TRBV6-6, the J call TRBJ2-7; D gene ambiguous. The sequence was collected from a young woman in good health. Sample: blood. CDR3 nucleotide sequence: TGTGCCTGCAGTTACCGATTAGGTGCGGTTGGGTCCTACGAGCAGTACTTC. Translated: CACSYRLGAVGSYEQYF.